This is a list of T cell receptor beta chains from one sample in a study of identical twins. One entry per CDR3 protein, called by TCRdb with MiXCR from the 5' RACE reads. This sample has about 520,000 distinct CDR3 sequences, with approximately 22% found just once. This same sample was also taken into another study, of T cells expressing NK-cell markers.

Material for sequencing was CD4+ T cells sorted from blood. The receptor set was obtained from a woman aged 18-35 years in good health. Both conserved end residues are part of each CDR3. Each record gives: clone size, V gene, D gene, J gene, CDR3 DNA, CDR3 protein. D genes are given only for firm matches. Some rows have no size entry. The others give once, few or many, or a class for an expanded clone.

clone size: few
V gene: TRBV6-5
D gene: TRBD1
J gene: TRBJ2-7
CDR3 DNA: TGTGCCAGCAGTTCTGTTCCGGGACAGGGCACCTACGAGCAGTACTTC
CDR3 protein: CASSSVPGQGTYEQYF

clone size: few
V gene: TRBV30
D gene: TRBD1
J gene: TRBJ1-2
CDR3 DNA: TGTGCCTGGAGTACAGGGGGTAGACCGCCTTTTCGTTATGGCTACACCTTC
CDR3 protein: CAWSTGGRPPFRYGYTF

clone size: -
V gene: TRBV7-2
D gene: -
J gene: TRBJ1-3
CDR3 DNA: TGTGCCAGCAGTCAGCCTGGAAACACCATATATTTT
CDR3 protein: CASSQPGNTIYF

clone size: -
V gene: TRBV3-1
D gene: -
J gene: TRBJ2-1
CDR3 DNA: TGTGCCAGCAGGAGAGGGGCGGGGAATGAGCAGTTCTTC
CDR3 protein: CASRRGAGNEQFF

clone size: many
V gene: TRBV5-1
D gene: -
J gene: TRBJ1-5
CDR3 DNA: TGCGCCAGCAGCTTGGGCGGGTTGAACCAGCCCCAGCATTTT
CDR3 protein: CASSLGGLNQPQHF

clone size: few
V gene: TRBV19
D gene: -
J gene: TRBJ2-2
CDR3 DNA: TGTGCCAGTAGTATCTCCGTAAACACCGGGGAGCTGTTTTTT
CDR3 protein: CASSISVNTGELFF

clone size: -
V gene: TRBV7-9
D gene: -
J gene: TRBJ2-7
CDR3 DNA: TGTGCCAGCAGCTTAATTTTCGGCGAGCAGTACTTC
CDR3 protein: CASSLIFGEQYF

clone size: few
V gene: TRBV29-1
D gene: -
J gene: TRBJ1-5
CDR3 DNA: TGCAGCGTCCGATGGGCCACTAATCAGCCCCAGCATTTT
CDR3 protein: CSVRWATNQPQHF

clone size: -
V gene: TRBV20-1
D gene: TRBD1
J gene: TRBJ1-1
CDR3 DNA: TGCAGTGCTCCCCGTGACAGGGGCACTGAAGCTTTCTTT
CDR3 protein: CSAPRDRGTEAFF

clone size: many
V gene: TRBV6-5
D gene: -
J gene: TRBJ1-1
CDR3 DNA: TGTGCCAGCAGTTACGAACGGACAGCGAACACTGAAGCTTTCTTT
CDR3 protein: CASSYERTANTEAFF

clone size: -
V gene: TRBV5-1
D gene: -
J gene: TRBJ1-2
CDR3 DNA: TGCGCCAGCAGCGCGAATCCCGGACAGTTTGACTATGGCTACACCTTC
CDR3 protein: CASSANPGQFDYGYTF

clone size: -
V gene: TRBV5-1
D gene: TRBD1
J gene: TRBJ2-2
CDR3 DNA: TGCGCCAGCCGACAGGGTAGAAACACCGGGGAGCTGTTTTTT
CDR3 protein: CASRQGRNTGELFF

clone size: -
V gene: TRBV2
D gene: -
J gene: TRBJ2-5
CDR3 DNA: TGTGCCAGCAGTGAAGCGGGATTTGGGGGACTCCCCTCATTC
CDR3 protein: CASSEAGFGGLPSF

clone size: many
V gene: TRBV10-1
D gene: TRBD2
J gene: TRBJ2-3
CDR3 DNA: TGCGCCAGCAGTGATTCCGGTGGCGGGAGGGCGCATACGCAGTATTTT
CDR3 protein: CASSDSGGGRAHTQYF

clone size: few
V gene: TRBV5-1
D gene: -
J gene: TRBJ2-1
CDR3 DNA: TGCGCCAGCAGCGAGTATCTTAGCTCCTACAATGAGCAGTTCTTC
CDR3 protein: CASSEYLSSYNEQFF

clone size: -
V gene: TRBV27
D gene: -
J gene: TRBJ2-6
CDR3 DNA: TGTGCCAGCATGAGGGTCAGCCTCTCTGGGGCCAACGTCCTGACTTTC
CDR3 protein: CASMRVSLSGANVLTF

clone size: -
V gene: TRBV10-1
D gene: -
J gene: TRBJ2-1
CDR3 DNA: TGCGCCAGCAGTGAAGGCCTAGCGAGCGTGGGTGAGCAGTTCTTC
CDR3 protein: CASSEGLASVGEQFF

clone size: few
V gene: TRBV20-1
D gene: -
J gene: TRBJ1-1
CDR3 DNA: TGCAGTGCTAGGATGGGGGACACTGAAGCTTTCTTT
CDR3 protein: CSARMGDTEAFF

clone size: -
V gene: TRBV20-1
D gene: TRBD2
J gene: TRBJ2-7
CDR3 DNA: TGCAGTGCTTACCCGACTAGCGGGAGGAGGTACGAGCAGTACTTC
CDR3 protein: CSAYPTSGRRYEQYF

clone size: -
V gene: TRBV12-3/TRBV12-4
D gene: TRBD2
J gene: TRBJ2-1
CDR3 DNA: TGTGCCAGCAGTGGGGGACTAGCGGGTAGCTCCTACAATGAGCAGTTCTTC
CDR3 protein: CASSGGLAGSSYNEQFF

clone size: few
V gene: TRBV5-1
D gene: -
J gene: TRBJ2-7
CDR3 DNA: TGCGCCAGCAGCCCGGGACCGACAATTGGGTACGAGCAGTACTTC
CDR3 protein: CASSPGPTIGYEQYF

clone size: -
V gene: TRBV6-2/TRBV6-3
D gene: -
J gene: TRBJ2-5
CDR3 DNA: TGTGCCAGCACAAAATTCCAAGAGACCCAGTACTTC
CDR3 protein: CASTKFQETQYF

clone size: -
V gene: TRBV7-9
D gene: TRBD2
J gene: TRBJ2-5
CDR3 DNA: TGTGCCAGCAGCTTAGTGCGGGGGGGGCAAGAGACCCAGTACTTC
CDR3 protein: CASSLVRGGQETQYF

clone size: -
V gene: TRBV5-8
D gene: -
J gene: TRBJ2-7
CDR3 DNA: TGTGCCAGCAGCTTCGTGGACGAGCAGTACTTC
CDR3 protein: CASSFVDEQYF

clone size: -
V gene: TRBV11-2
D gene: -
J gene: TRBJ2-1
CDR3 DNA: TGTGCCAGCAGCTTAGAGCCCCCGTCGTGGGGTTCCTACAATGAGCAGTTCTTC
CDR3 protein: CASSLEPPSWGSYNEQFF

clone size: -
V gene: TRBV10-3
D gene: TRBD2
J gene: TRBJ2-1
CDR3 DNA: TGTGCCATCAGTGCGACTAGCGGGACGTACAATGAGCAGTTCTTC
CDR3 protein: CAISATSGTYNEQFF

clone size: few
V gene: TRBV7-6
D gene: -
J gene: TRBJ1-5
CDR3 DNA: TGTGCCAGCAGCGGACAGAGTAATCAGCCCCAGCATTTT
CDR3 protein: CASSGQSNQPQHF

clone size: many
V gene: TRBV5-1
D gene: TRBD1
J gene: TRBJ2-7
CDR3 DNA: TGCGCCAGCAGCTTAAGCGACAGGGGTTATGAGCAGTACTTC
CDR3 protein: CASSLSDRGYEQYF

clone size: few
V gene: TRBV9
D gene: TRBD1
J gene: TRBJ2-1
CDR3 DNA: TGTGCCAGCAGCGTAAGGACAGGGGCCAGGGATGAGCAGTTCTTC
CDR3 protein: CASSVRTGARDEQFF

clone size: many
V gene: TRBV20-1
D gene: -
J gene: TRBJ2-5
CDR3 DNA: TGCAGTGCTAGAGTCTATAAAGAGACCCAGTACTTC
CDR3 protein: CSARVYKETQYF

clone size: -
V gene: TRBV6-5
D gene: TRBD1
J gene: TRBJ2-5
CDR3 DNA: TGTGCCAGCAGTTTCTACCCACAGGGGGCCAAGACCCAGTACTTC
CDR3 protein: CASSFYPQGAKTQYF

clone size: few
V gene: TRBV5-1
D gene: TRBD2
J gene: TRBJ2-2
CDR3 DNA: TGCGCCAGCAGCTGGGGACTAGCACTCCCCGGGGAGCTGTTTTTT
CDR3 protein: CASSWGLALPGELFF

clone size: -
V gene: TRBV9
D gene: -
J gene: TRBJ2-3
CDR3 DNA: TGTGCCAGCAGCGCGCCTGGGCCGACTAGCACAGATACGCAGTATTTT
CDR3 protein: CASSAPGPTSTDTQYF

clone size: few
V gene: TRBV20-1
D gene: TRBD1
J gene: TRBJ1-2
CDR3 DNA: TGCAGTGCTCCCTCAGGGGGCGATGGCTACACCTTC
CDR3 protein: CSAPSGGDGYTF

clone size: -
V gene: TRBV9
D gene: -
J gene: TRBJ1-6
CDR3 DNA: TGTGCCAGCAGCGTGGATCCGGGGGCTGAAAATTCACCCCTCCACTTT
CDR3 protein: CASSVDPGAENSPLHF

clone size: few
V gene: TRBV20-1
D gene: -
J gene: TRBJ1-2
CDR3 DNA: TGCAGTGCTAGGGCCCGGGAAAACTATGGCTACACCTTC
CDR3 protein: CSARARENYGYTF

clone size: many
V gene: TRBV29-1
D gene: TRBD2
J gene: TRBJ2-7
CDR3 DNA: TGCAGCGTCGGAGGACTAGCGGGATTGTCTGAGCAGTACTTC
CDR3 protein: CSVGGLAGLSEQYF

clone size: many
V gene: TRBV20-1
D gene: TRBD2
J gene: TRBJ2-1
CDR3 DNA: TGCAGTGCTAGAGACCTAATCTCGGGAGGGCTTCCGAGCAATGAGCAGTTCTTC
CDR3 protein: CSARDLISGGLPSNEQFF

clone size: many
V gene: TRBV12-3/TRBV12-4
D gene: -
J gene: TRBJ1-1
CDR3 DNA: TGTGCCAGCACCCTGAGGCCGAATGAAGCTTTCTTT
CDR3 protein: CASTLRPNEAFF

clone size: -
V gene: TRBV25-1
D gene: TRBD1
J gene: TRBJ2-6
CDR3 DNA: TGTGCCATCAACCGGGACAGGGTTTTAGCTGGGGCCAACGTCCTGACTTTC
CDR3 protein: CAINRDRVLAGANVLTF